The sequence of this T cell receptor beta chain was determined in a study of technical replicates of blood from a handful of donors. Germline V gives CDR1 MNHEY, CDR2 SVGAGI. The CDR3 extends over 13 amino acids. The V end was cut by 5 bases, the J end by 4 bases, with 9 bases between. Sequencing was performed with immunoSEQ multiplex PCR; in TCRdb, only in-frame clones are kept and a portion is missing. The data show under 95,000 clones, 95% seen once. V usage is TRBV6-5 and J usage is TRBJ1-5; D is unclear. The clonotype was recovered from a human donor in good health. Sequencing input: T cells isolated from PBMCs. The CDR3 DNA reads TGTGCCAGCAGTCCTACAGAAAATCAGCCCCAGCATTTT. This sequence encodes CASSPTENQPQHF.